A single sample gave rise to the 10 T cell receptor beta chains below, sequenced in a study of control samples from healthy donors and cancer patients. The assay was immunoSEQ multiplex PCR, and TCRdb's table has in-frame clones only and misses some. The sample has about 120,000 clones, more than 80% seen once; the top ten hold around 40%. Sample: blood. These receptors were taken from a man aged 45-65 years in good health.

The chain uses TRBV10-3 and TRBJ1-2, with TRBD1 as a possible D gene (5 bases). CDR1 and CDR2 (germline): ENHRY, SYGVKD. The V end lost 4 bases, the J end lost 4 bases, and 16 bases lay between the germline ends. The CDR3 loop spans 15 amino acids. CDR3: CAISAPGTETYGYTF. Written as DNA, the CDR3 is TGTGCCATCAGTGCTCCCGGGACGGAGACCTATGGCTACACCTTC.

The gene calls are TRBV15 and TRBJ1-2, with TRBD1 matching over 8 bases. V lost 1 base and J lost 4; bases outside the gene matches: 8. The CDR3 has 16 residues. The germline V gene encodes CDR1 LNHNV and CDR2 YYDKDF (reference sequence). For the CDR3, the DNA is TGTGCCACCAGCAGAGGTCAGGGGGCGGCGGTCTATGGCTACACCTTC. Its protein is CATSRGQGAAVYGYTF.

The rearrangement uses TRBV6-5 and TRBJ1-3, with no clear D. The CDR3 is made up of 13 amino acids. The germline V gene has CDR1 MNHEY and CDR2 SVGAGI. Trimming removed 6 bases from V and 2 bases from J, with 8 bases in between. CDR3 bases: TGTGCCAGCAGGACCCCAGCTGGAAACACCATATATTTT. Encoded protein: CASRTPAGNTIYF.

J is TRBJ1-6 and V is TRBV19; possibly TRBD1 for D (6 bases). There are 16 residues in the CDR3. The V and J ends lost 4 bases and 8 bases respectively, with 18 bases between them. CDR1 and CDR2 from the germline V gene are LNHDA and SQIVND (reference sequence). Written as DNA, the CDR3 is TGTGCCAGTAGTACCCCTCGGGGGGGCCAGTATTCACCCCTCCACTTT. As protein: CASSTPRGGQYSPLHF.

Only a few counts were recorded for this clone. The chain has TRBV3-1 (or the pseudogene TRBV3-2) and TRBJ1-1; D uncertain. From germline, CDR1 is LGHDT and CDR2 YNNKEL (reference sequence). The CDR3 is made up of 15 amino acids. Trimming removed 0 bases from V and 4 bases from J, with 12 bases in between. The CDR3 DNA sequence: TGTGCCAGCAGCCAAGATATAACAGCTAGCACTGAAGCTTTCTTT. Protein product: CASSQDITASTEAFF.

The V call is TRBV27, the J call TRBJ1-2; tentative D call: TRBD1 (5 bases). Germline V CDR1 and CDR2: MNHEY, SMNVEV (reference sequence). Trimming shortened V by 3 bases and J by 0 bases, and 8 bases separated the two germline ends. The CDR3 spans 14 residues. The CDR3 region has the DNA TGTGCCAGCAGTTTGGGACGGTCTAACTATGGCTACACCTTC. It yields the protein CASSLGRSNYGYTF.

The V call is TRBV29-1, the J call TRBJ2-1; perhaps TRBD2 as D (5 bases). This CDR3 region has 11 residues. The germline V gene has CDR1 SQVTM and CDR2 ANQGSEA. The DNA for the CDR3 is TGCCGTACCGGGGTAGGAAATGAGCAGTTCTTC. Amino acid sequence: CRTGVGNEQFF.

This clone appeared a single time. The V and J genes are TRBV5-1 and TRBJ1-2; D possibly corresponds to TRBD1 (5 bases). V was shortened by 1 base and J by 8 bases, with 15 bases between the two germline ends. The V gene's germline CDR1 is SGHRS and CDR2 YFSETQ. The CDR3 spans 14 residues. This CDR3 reads CASSLTFGGGGYTF. The CDR3 coding sequence is TGCGCCAGCAGCTTGACGTTCGGGGGAGGAGGCTACACCTTC.

The V and J genes are TRBV5-1 and TRBJ2-3; 8 bases agree with TRBD1. The CDR3 is 16 amino acids. The J segment lost 4 bases and the V segment lost 2 bases, leaving 9 bases of the junction unmatched. CDR1 SGHRS and CDR2 YFSETQ come from the germline V gene. The CDR3 nucleotides read TGCGCCAGCAGCTTCGACAGGGGCGGAAGGTCAGATACGCAGTATTTT. It codes for CASSFDRGGRSDTQYF.

V gene TRBV30 combines with J gene TRBJ1-4, with unresolved D. CDR1 is GTSNPN, CDR2 SVGIG, per germline (reference sequence). With 2 bases removed from V and 8 bases from J, the gap between germline ends came to 6 bases. The CDR3 covers 11 residues. The CDR3 DNA reads as TGTGCCTGGAGTATACGGGAAAAACTGTTTTTT. It specifies CAWSIREKLFF.